This TCR beta chain is drawn from a study of blood T cell repertoires in COVID-19. As for the study in general: Acute and convalescent COVID-19 samples came from the United States, Italy and Spain. PBMCs, B-cell-depleted T cells, or T cells were the source of the cDNA or gDNA that made up the material.

In the authors' methods: The assay estimated nucleated cells by amplifying reference gene primers. Data came from immunoSEQ multiplex PCR; TCRdb stores just in-frame clones and leaves some out. The DNA gave D and trimming, while V, J and clone size come from that table. The sample records 250,000 to 300,000 clones, roughly 89% being singletons. Germline values: CDR1 SGDLS, CDR2 YYNGEE. V dropped 3 bases and J dropped 10 bases, with 19 bases sitting between them. The CDR3 extends over 14 amino acids. What was sequenced was peripheral blood. The TCR originated in a man aged 50 or older with acute or convalescent COVID-19. The chain has TRBV9 and TRBJ1-2, with TRBD1 as a possible D gene (5 bases). The DNA of the CDR3 is TGTGCCAGCAGCGCCCAGGGACTAGGGTACCTCTACACCTTC. Its protein is CASSAQGLGYLYTF.